This T cell receptor (beta chain) was profiled in a study of identical twins. This clonotype was recorded many times. What it binds is not known. Template switching added a universal primer site, and cDNA bore unique molecular identifiers. TCRdb recomputed calls from the 5' RACE reads with MiXCR, one row per CDR3 protein. The sample has approximately 670,000 distinct CDR3 sequences, 5.5% to 7.5% seen once; the top ten hold approximately 1.6%. Study results and caveats: Models, which agreed with sharing between unrelated individuals, nonetheless underestimated the out-of-frame TCR alpha sharing seen in monozygotic twins. Cord blood beta clonotypes that were abundant carried fewer insertions, and memory repertoires showed no such trend.

This clonotype was obtained from a man between 18 and 35 years old in good health. Sequenced: naive T cells sorted from blood.

The CDR3 nucleotides are TGTGCCACCAGTGACCAAGGACAGGGAAACATTCAGTACTTC. It translates to CATSDQGQGNIQYF. The chain employs TRBV24-1 and TRBJ2-4; TRBD1 matches 8 bases. The CDR3 has 14 amino acids. In germline, CDR1 is KGHDR, CDR2 SFDVKD. V shed 4 bases and J 6 bases; nucleotides not matched to a gene: 4.